The following is a T cell receptor beta chain sequence with its context. Its antigen is unidentified. Collection of lesional scalp punch biopsies and peripheral blood was performed in alopecia areata patients. With V trimmed by 3 bases and J by 5 bases, 0 bases remained unmatched. CDR3 length: 13 amino acids. CDR1 is KGHSH and CDR2 is LQKENI in the germline V gene. The sample belongs to a study of CD8+ T cells in alopecia areata. The overall study: Patients in the treated group were given tofacitinib by mouth, 5 to 10 mg twice a day. Study observations and caveats: Higher clonality was seen in lesional scalp than in normal scalp, especially in alopecia totalis/universalis.

cDNA serving as the sequencing template came from extracted, reverse transcribed RNA. Using immunoSEQ multiplex PCR, the repertoire was profiled, and TCRdb retains in-frame clones only, with some absent. The sample lists over 120,000 clones, about 60% occurring once. The chain employs TRBV18 and TRBJ2-3, with 9 bases that match TRBD1. This receptor was obtained from a human donor with alopecia areata. This sample comprised CD4+ T cells sorted from blood, obtained at week 0. This CDR3 is CASSPGQGDTQYF. The CDR3 DNA is TGTGCCAGCTCACCGGGACAGGGAGATACGCAGTATTTT.